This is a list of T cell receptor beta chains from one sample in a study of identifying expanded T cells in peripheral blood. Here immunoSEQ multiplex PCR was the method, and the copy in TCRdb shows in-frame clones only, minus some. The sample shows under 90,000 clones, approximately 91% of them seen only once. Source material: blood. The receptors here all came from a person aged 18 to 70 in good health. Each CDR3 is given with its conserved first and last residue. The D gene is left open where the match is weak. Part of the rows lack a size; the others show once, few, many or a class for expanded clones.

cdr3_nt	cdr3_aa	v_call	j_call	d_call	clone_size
TGTGCCAGCAGCTCCCAAGGGATCGAGCAGTACTTC	CASSSQGIEQYF	TRBV7-2	TRBJ2-7	.	.
TGTGCCATCCGGGGCGACAGGGGCTACGAGCAGTACTTC	CAIRGDRGYEQYF	TRBV10-3	TRBJ2-7	TRBD1	.
TGTGCCAGCAGCTCCCAGCGGGGGTCCACAGATACGCAGTATTTT	CASSSQRGSTDTQYF	TRBV7-2	TRBJ2-3	TRBD2	.
TGCGCCAGCAGCTTGGAGGGACTAGCGAACACCGGGGAGCTGTTTTTT	CASSLEGLANTGELFF	TRBV5-1	TRBJ2-2	TRBD2	.
TGTGCCAGCAGCTTGGAGGGGGTGCTTAGCACAGATACGCAGTATTTT	CASSLEGVLSTDTQYF	TRBV5-4	TRBJ2-3	.	.
TGTGCCAGCAGCCACGAACGGACAGGGGGCTTTGGAAACACCATATATTTT	CASSHERTGGFGNTIYF	TRBV11-1	TRBJ1-3	TRBD1	.
TGTGCCAGCAGCTTAAGGACTGCCCCTAATGAAAAACTGTTTTTT	CASSLRTAPNEKLFF	TRBV6-5	TRBJ1-4	.	.
TGTGCCAGCAGCTTATTAGCGGGGGGGGAGACCCAGTACTTC	CASSLLAGGETQYF	TRBV7-2	TRBJ2-5	TRBD2	.
TGCGCCAGCAGCTTGGGCCAGGGTGGTGTCGGGGACACTGAAGCTTTCTTT	CASSLGQGGVGDTEAFF	TRBV5-1	TRBJ1-1	.	once
TGTGCCAGCAGCCCGCCGCGAGCGGGGTGGGGGACCGGGGAGCTGTTTTTT	CASSPPRAGWGTGELFF	TRBV11-2	TRBJ2-2	TRBD2	.
TGCGCCAGCAGCCGAGATAATAGCGGGGGGCTCACAGATACGCAGTATTTT	CASSRDNSGGLTDTQYF	TRBV7-2	TRBJ2-3	TRBD2	.
TGTGCCAGCAGCTTGACAGGGGGCCTCGCAGATACGCAGTATTTT	CASSLTGGLADTQYF	TRBV5-5	TRBJ2-3	TRBD1	.
TGTGCCAGCTCACGACGGGACAAAATTAGCTCTGGGGCCAACGTCCTGACTTTC	CASSRRDKISSGANVLTF	TRBV18	TRBJ2-6	.	.
TGTGCCAGCAGCTCGCCCGGCAGCGCTAACACCATATATTTT	CASSSPGSANTIYF	TRBV13	TRBJ1-3	.	.
TGTGCCAGTAGAAAACCTCCGGGACAGGGTGAATATGGCTACACCTTC	CASRKPPGQGEYGYTF	TRBV19	TRBJ1-2	TRBD1	.
TGTGCCAGCAGCGTAGAGGGACAGATAGAGACCCAGTACTTC	CASSVEGQIETQYF	TRBV9	TRBJ2-5	TRBD1	.
TGTGCCAGCAGCTTTGTCGGCTCCTACGAGCAGTACTTC	CASSFVGSYEQYF	TRBV11-2	TRBJ2-7	.	.
TGTGCCAGCAGCGTAGGCTCTAGCGGCCCCTACGAGCAGTACTTC	CASSVGSSGPYEQYF	TRBV9	TRBJ2-7	TRBD2	once
TGTGCCAGCAGAGACAACCGCGGAGACACTGAAGCTTTCTTT	CASRDNRGDTEAFF	TRBV2	TRBJ1-1	.	few
TGTGCAAGTCGCTTAGTTGGAGAGAGAAGGACAGGGAAGCATCAGCCCCAGCATTTT	CASRLVGERRTGKHQPQHF	TRBV12-2	TRBJ1-5	.	.
TGTGCCAGCAGTTACTTCGGGACTGACACCGGGGAGCTGTTTTTT	CASSYFGTDTGELFF	TRBV28	TRBJ2-2	.	.
TGTGCCAGCAGCTTAGCGCGAGGCCCGGGGGTGAAAAAACTGTTTTTT	CASSLARGPGVKKLFF	TRBV7-2	TRBJ1-4	.	.
TGTGCCAGTAGTATAGATCTATCGACAGGGTGGGAGACCCAGTACTTC	CASSIDLSTGWETQYF	TRBV19	TRBJ2-5	TRBD1	.
TGTGCCAGCAGCCCCGGGGGGATTGGAGTCTATGAGCAGTTCTTC	CASSPGGIGVYEQFF	TRBV9	TRBJ2-1	TRBD2	.
TGTGCCAGCAGTTCATCAGGTGCTGGTGGGGCCCTCCACTTT	CASSSSGAGGALHF	TRBV6-5	TRBJ1-6	.	.
TGTGCCAGCAGCTTAGAGGGGTTGACAACCGCCTACGAGCAGTACTTC	CASSLEGLTTAYEQYF	TRBV7-8	TRBJ2-7	.	.
TGTGCCAGCAGCGCCGGGACAGACTACAATGAGCAGTTCTTC	CASSAGTDYNEQFF	TRBV4-2	TRBJ2-1	TRBD1	once
TGTGCCAGCAGCTTTGGAGTGGGGGGCCTGTACGAGCAGTACTTC	CASSFGVGGLYEQYF	TRBV7-2	TRBJ2-7	.	.
TGTGCCAGCAGCCTAAGGACCGCGGGAGAGACCCAGTACTTC	CASSLRTAGETQYF	TRBV5-4	TRBJ2-5	.	.
TGTGCCAGCAGTGAAGGACTAGCGGCCCACAATGAGCAGTTCTTC	CASSEGLAAHNEQFF	TRBV2	TRBJ2-1	TRBD2	once
TGTGCCAGCCCCCGTGGGGGGAGGCAAGGAACCGGGGAGCTGTTTTTT	CASPRGGRQGTGELFF	TRBV7-8	TRBJ2-2	.	.
TGTGCCAGCAGTTTAGTTTACGCCCAGGGGGTCGATGAAGCTTTCTTT	CASSLVYAQGVDEAFF	TRBV28	TRBJ1-1	TRBD1	.
TGTGCCAGCAGGAGGGGGTTAACCGGCGTCGGGGGGCAGTATTTT	CASRRGLTGVGGQYF	TRBV6-6	TRBJ2-3	.	.
TGTGCCAGCAGTGAAAATCGAATGGGGCGAGATACGCAGTATTTT	CASSENRMGRDTQYF	TRBV25-1	TRBJ2-3	.	.
TGTGCCTGGAGTGTCCAGGACATGAACACTGAAGCTTTCTTT	CAWSVQDMNTEAFF	TRBV30	TRBJ1-1	.	.
TGCGCCAGCAGCCAAGGTGGTCTAGCGGACTACAATGAGCAGTTCTTC	CASSQGGLADYNEQFF	TRBV4-3	TRBJ2-1	TRBD2	.
TGTGCCAGCAGCCCCGGACAGCATTATAGCAATCAGCCCCAGCATTTT	CASSPGQHYSNQPQHF	TRBV5-5	TRBJ1-5	.	.
TGTGCCAGCAGCGGAAGGATGGTTAGCAATCAGCCCCAGCATTTT	CASSGRMVSNQPQHF	TRBV9	TRBJ1-5	.	.
TGTGCCAGCAGCTTGAAGGACAGGGAGGTACCTGGAAACACCATATATTTT	CASSLKDREVPGNTIYF	TRBV5-5	TRBJ1-3	TRBD1	.